Listed here are 5 T cell receptor beta chains from one sample, sequenced in a study of T cells in women clearing cervical HPV infection. Repertoires were generated with immunoSEQ multiplex PCR, while TCRdb's copy carries only in-frame clones and drops some. Recorded for this sample: about 19,000 clones. The sequencing sample was made of blood buffy coat. These receptors were collected from a woman aged 18-70 years with a cervical HPV16 infection that either progressed to CIN3+ or cleared (not recorded which).

On this clone itself: The CDR3 extends 3 residues past the end of the read, so its final part is completed from the germline J gene. The chain combines TRBV6-1 with TRBJ1-2; TRBD1 matches at 7 bases. V shed 0 bases and J 0 bases; nucleotides not matched to a gene: 7. This CDR3 is 17 amino acids long. The germline gives CDR1 MNHNS, CDR2 SASEGT. The CDR3: CASSEAVQGRANYGYTF. The part of the CDR3 DNA that was read is TGTGCCAGCAGTGAAGCCGTACAGGGGAGGGCTAACTATGGC.

In the case of this clone: The read falls 3 residues short of the CDR3 end, and the missing part is taken from the germline J gene. This chain joins TRBV20-1 and TRBJ1-2, with D perhaps matching TRBD1 (5 bases). The CDR3 loop spans 13 amino acids. The germline V gene encodes CDR1 DFQATT and CDR2 SNEGSKA (reference sequence). Incomplete CDR3 DNA: TGCAGTGCACCATTTCAGGGTTCCTACGAC. Translated, it gives CSAPFQGSYD. The entire CDR3 reads CSAPFQGSYDYTF.

Notes on this clone: The CDR3 goes on 3 residues after the read ends, and that part is filled in from the germline J gene. The chain recombines TRBV7-9 with TRBJ2-2; D perhaps matches TRBD1 (6 bases). Trimming took off 4 bases at V and 6 bases at J, with 12 bases between the two ends. The germline gives CDR1 SEHNR, CDR2 FQNEAQ (reference sequence). The CDR3 contains 14 residues. The DNA read from the CDR3 is TGTGCCAGCAGCTCCGACGCAGGGGCCGGGGAG. Encoded protein: CASSSDAGAGE. The entire CDR3 is CASSSDAGAGELFF.

As regards this clone: With the read ending 3 residues before the CDR3 end, the germline J gene is used to fill in that end. This chain connects TRBV2 to TRBJ2-2; 12 bases match TRBD1. The germline V gene has CDR1 SNHLY and CDR2 FYNNEI. This CDR3 has 18 residues. CDR3 DNA, as far as it was read: TGTGCCAGCAGTGATCCGAGCGGGGACAGGGGGCTGAAGGAAAAG. Translation: CASSDPSGDRGLKEK. From start to end, the CDR3 is CASSDPSGDRGLKEKLFF.

To note about this clone: The missing CDR3 end, 3 residues past where the read stops, is filled in from the germline J gene. The V gene is TRBV19, the J gene TRBJ2-7; TRBD1 matches at 8 bases. CDR1 is LNHDA and CDR2 is SQIVND in the germline V gene (reference sequence). The CDR3 has 17 amino acids. Trimming removed 4 bases from V and 0 bases from J; junction bases left unmatched: 11. The CDR3 sequence is CASSRSTGTGSSYEQYF. The DNA read from the CDR3 is TGTGCCAGTAGTAGATCTACCGGGACAGGCAGCTCCTACGAG. Complete variable domain (other parts from reference TRBV19 and TRBJ2-7): DGGITQSPKYLFRKEGQNVTLSCEQNLNHDAMYWYRQDPGQGLRLIYYSQIVNDFQKGDIAEGYSVSREKKESFPLTVTSAQKNPTAFYLCASSRSTGTGSSYEQYFGPGTRLTVT.